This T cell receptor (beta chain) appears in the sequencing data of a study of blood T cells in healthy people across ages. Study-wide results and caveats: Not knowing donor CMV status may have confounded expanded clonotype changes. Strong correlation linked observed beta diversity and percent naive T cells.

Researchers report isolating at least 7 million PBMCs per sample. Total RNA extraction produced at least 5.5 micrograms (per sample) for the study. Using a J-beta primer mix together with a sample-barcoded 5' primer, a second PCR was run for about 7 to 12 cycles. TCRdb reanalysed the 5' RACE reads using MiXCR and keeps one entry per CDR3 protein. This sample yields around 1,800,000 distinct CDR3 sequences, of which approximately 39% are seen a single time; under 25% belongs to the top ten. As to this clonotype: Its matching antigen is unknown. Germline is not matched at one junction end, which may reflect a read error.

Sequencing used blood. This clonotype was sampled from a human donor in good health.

The CDR3: CTSRKQGPYEQYF. CDR3 nucleotide sequence: TGTACCAGCAGGAAACAGGGGCCCTACGAGCAGTACTTC. This chain uses TRBV27 with TRBJ2-7; 7 bases match TRBD1. Per the germline V gene, CDR1 is MNHEY and CDR2 is SMNVEV (reference sequence). The CDR3 totals 13 residues.